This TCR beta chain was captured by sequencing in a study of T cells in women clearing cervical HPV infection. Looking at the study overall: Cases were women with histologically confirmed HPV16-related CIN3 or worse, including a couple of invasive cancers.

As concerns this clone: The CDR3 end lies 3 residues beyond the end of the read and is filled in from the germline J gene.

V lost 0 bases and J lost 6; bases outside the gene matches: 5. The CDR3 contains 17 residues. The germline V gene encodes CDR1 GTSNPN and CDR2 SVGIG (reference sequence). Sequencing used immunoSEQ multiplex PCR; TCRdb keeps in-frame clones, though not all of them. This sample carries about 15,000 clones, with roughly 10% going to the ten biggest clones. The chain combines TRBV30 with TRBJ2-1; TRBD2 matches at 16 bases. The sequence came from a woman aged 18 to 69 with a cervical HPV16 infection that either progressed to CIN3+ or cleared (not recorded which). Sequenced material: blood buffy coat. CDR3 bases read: TGTGCCTGGAGTGTGGGACTAGCGGGAGGGCCAGGCAATGAG. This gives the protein CAWSVGLAGGPGNE. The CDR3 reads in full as CAWSVGLAGGPGNEQFF.